The 8 T cell receptor beta chains reported below all come from one sample, sequenced in a study of spatial heterogeneity in lung cancer. Findings and limits, study-wide: Intratumoral expanded alpha and beta TCR counts were found to track tumor mutation counts.

Time point here: sample taken at primary tumor resection. Using its own MiXCR run on the 5' RACE reads, TCRdb lists one record per CDR3 protein. The data hold roughly 18,000 distinct CDR3 sequences, with roughly 9% observed a single time. The antigens for these receptors are not known. This sample comprised lung tumor tissue, obtained at surgery. The receptors originated from a female donor with early-stage non-small cell lung cancer.

As to this clonotype: The library was designed around alpha chains, so this beta chain is a stray read whose abundance carries little weight. The chain combines TRBV5-1 with TRBJ1-1; TRBD1 matches 9 bases. V was pared by 1 base and J by 5 bases, with 3 bases of the junction left unmatched. Germline V gene data show CDR1 as SGHRS and CDR2 as YFSETQ. The CDR3 has 14 residues. DNA for the CDR3: TGCGCCAGCAGCTTGTACGGACAGGGGACTGAAGCTTTCTTT. It encodes CASSLYGQGTEAFF. The full variable domain, rest sourced from reference TRBV5-1 and TRBJ1-1, is KAGVTQTPRYLIKTRGQQVTLSCSPISGHRSVSWYQQTPGQGLQFLFEYFSETQRNKGNFPGRFSGRQFSNSRSEMNVSTLELGDSALYLCASSLYGQGTEAFFGQGTRLTVV.

On this clonotype: This beta chain was picked up by a library intended for alpha chains and is off target, so its count carries little meaning. The chain employs TRBV5-1 and TRBJ2-7, with 11 bases aligning to TRBD2. The CDR3 has 15 residues. Per germline, CDR1 SGHRS and CDR2 YFSETQ. V lost 0 bases to trimming and J lost 6 bases; unmatched junction nucleotides: 5. CDR3 DNA sequence: TGCGCCAGCAGCTTGGAGGTGGGACTAGCGGCCGAGCAGTACTTC. The encoded protein is CASSLEVGLAAEQYF.

As to this clonotype: This beta chain is a stray sequence in a library constructed for alpha chains; its clone size is not meaningful. This chain joins TRBV27 and TRBJ1-6; D remains ambiguous. V lost 0 bases to trimming and J lost 3 bases, with 9 bases between them. The CDR3 has 16 residues. Germline V gene lookup returns CDR1 MNHEY and CDR2 SMNVEV (reference sequence). As DNA, the CDR3 is TGTGCCAGCAGTTTATCCCTAGTTTTCTATAATTCACCCCTCCACTTT. It encodes CASSLSLVFYNSPLHF.

This clonotype has more than one count but fewer than ten. Found in a library prepared for alpha chains, this beta chain is an off-target read, and its abundance has little meaning. The chain has TRBV10-3 and TRBJ1-2; a possible D gene is TRBD1 (5 bases). The CDR3 has 15 residues. The V end lost 0 bases, the J end lost 6 bases, and 14 bases lay between the germline ends. CDR1 and CDR2 (germline): ENHRY, SYGVKD. The CDR3: CAISESGRALDGYTF. CDR3 in DNA: TGTGCCATCAGTGAGTCTGGCAGGGCCCTGGATGGCTACACCTTC.

As to this clonotype: Since the library was made to target alpha chains, this beta chain is a stray read and its abundance is not meaningful. This sequence joins TRBV3-1 and TRBJ1-2; no clear D. CDR3 length: 15 residues. Trimming pared 6 bases from V and 3 bases from J, leaving 17 bases between. Germline CDR1 reads LGHDT; CDR2 reads YNNKEL (reference sequence). The CDR3 coding sequence is TGTGCCAGCAGGAACAGAGGAGAGGGAGACTATGGCTACACCTTC. This sequence encodes CASRNRGEGDYGYTF.

In this sample, this clonotype turned up many times. The library was designed around alpha chains, so this beta chain is a stray read whose abundance carries little weight. The CDR3 DNA sequence: TGTGCCAGCACCCTTCTACAGGCAGCTAGTGAAAAACTGTTTTTT. This codes for CASTLLQAASEKLFF. The V gene is TRBV28, the J gene TRBJ1-4; perhaps TRBD1 as D (5 bases). The germline V gene has CDR1 MDHEN and CDR2 SYDVKM. CDR3 size: 15 residues. The V gene lost 7 bases and the J gene lost 7 bases, with 19 bases spanning the gap.

This clonotype occurred a few times. Because this beta chain is a stray read in a library intended to capture alpha chains, its abundance should not be given much weight. V usage is TRBV28 and J usage is TRBJ1-1; 7 bases match TRBD1. The germline V gene has CDR1 MDHEN and CDR2 SYDVKM. The V gene end was trimmed by 3 bases and the J gene end by 6 bases; junction bases not matched to a gene: 4. CDR3 size: 13 residues. The CDR3 reads CASSFRQGPEAFF. The CDR3 DNA follows: TGTGCCAGCAGTTTCAGACAGGGTCCTGAAGCTTTCTTT.

This clonotype has a count of ten or more. This beta chain is a stray read from a library made for alpha chains; its abundance is not meaningful. The chain couples TRBV6-5 to TRBJ2-1; 8 bases match TRBD1. The germline gives CDR1 MNHEY, CDR2 SVGAGI. The CDR3 contains 16 residues. V lost 7 bases and J lost 7; bases outside the gene matches: 15. For the CDR3, the DNA is TGTGCCAGCACCCCTCCCGACATAAGGGACAGGAATGAGCAGTTCTTC. This gives the protein CASTPPDIRDRNEQFF.